Shown below are 5 T cell receptor beta chains from a single sample sequenced in a study of T-cell memory formation after mild COVID-19. One entry per CDR3 protein, called by TCRdb with MiXCR from the 5' RACE reads. Among about 560,000 distinct CDR3 sequences listed, 15% to 20% were seen once. Sequenced: PBMCs or a T cell subset sorted from them (not recorded which). These receptors were obtained from an adult woman who had mild COVID-19 (a few samples of this study predate the infection). Cell type and time point are not known.

The genes are TRBV10-3 and TRBJ1-2; 7 positions match TRBD1. Germline V gene data show CDR1 as ENHRY and CDR2 as SYGVKD. This CDR3 has 17 residues. V lost 0 bases and J lost 4; bases outside the gene matches: 11. The CDR3 DNA follows: TGTGCCATCAGTGAGTCGCGGATGACAGGGCAGACCTATGGCTACACCTTC. Translation gives CAISESRMTGQTYGYTF.

The V call is TRBV3-1, the J call TRBJ1-6; 7 bases are shared with TRBD1. The CDR3 runs 13 residues. V was clipped by 5 bases and J by 9 bases; unmatched bases: 4. Germline V gives CDR1 LGHDT, CDR2 YNNKEL (reference sequence). The CDR3 is CASSSQGSSPLHF. In nucleotides, the CDR3 is TGTGCCAGCAGCTCACAGGGGAGTTCACCCCTCCACTTT.

This clonotype was counted between two and nine times. Written as DNA, the CDR3 is TGCGCCAGCAGCTGGGGGACAGACCAGAACACTGAAGCTTTCTTT. Translating it yields CASSWGTDQNTEAFF. V and J are TRBV5-1 and TRBJ1-1; 7 positions agree with TRBD1. The CDR3 loop spans 15 amino acids. With V trimmed by 3 bases and J by 1 base, 6 bases remained unmatched. Germline V lookup: CDR1 SGHRS, CDR2 YFSETQ.

This clonotype has more than one count but fewer than ten. The rearrangement uses TRBV29-1 and TRBJ2-1, with D possibly TRBD2 on 5 matching bases. CDR1 is SQVTM, CDR2 ANQGSEA, per germline. This CDR3 spans 12 amino acids. Between the trimmed V and J ends, which lost 6 bases and 2 bases, there was a span of 8 bases. Here the CDR3 DNA reads TGCAGCGTATCCGGGACCTACAATGAGCAGTTCTTC. This translates into CSVSGTYNEQFF.

This clonotype was seen only a few times. The J gene is TRBJ2-1, the V gene TRBV7-7, with a weak D call TRBD2 (5 bases). Trimming shortened V by 3 bases and J by 4 bases, and 16 bases separated the two germline ends. CDR3 length equals 16 residues. Germline CDR1 reads SSHAT; CDR2 reads FNYEAQ (reference sequence). CDR3 loop: CASSLGVRDNYNEQFF. Written as DNA, the CDR3 is TGTGCCAGCAGCTTGGGAGTCCGAGACAATTACAATGAGCAGTTCTTC.